Following are 8 T cell receptor beta chains from one sample sequenced in a study of T-cell reconstitution after alpha-beta-depleted transplantation in children. Unique molecular identifiers were built into the TCRbeta library. In TCRdb, the PCR reads were re-called with MiXCR into one record per CDR3 protein. The sample shows about 540,000 distinct CDR3 sequences, 20% to 30% of them seen only once. The sample in question was PBMCs, obtained before TCRalphabeta/CD19-depleted stem cell transplant. The origin of the receptors is a boy under two years old with Wiskott-Aldrich syndrome, due to receive a stem cell transplant.

V is TRBV29-1 and J is TRBJ2-5; D possibly corresponds to TRBD1 (7 bases). This CDR3 is built from 14 residues. Germline V gene sequence: CDR1 SQVTM, CDR2 ANQGSEA. Between the trimmed V and J ends, which lost 6 bases and 4 bases, there was a span of 18 bases. The CDR3 coding sequence is TGCAGCGTCCCTAAGGGCCAGGGGGGAGAGACCCAGTACTTC. Protein product: CSVPKGQGGETQYF.

A few counts support this clonotype. The rearrangement joins TRBV29-1 to TRBJ2-3; TRBD2 agrees at 12 bases. Germline loops: CDR1 SQVTM, CDR2 ANQGSEA. The J segment lost 6 bases and the V segment lost 4 bases, leaving 8 bases of the junction unmatched. This CDR3 has 15 amino acids. The CDR3 DNA reads as TGCAGCGTTGCTTGGACTAGCGGGGCGGAGGATACGCAGTATTTT. Protein: CSVAWTSGAEDTQYF.

V and J are TRBV11-2 and TRBJ1-5; 7 bases map to TRBD1. Per the germline V gene, CDR1 is SGHAT and CDR2 is FQNNGV. The ends lost 1 base at V and 1 base at J; junction bases unmatched: 4. CDR3 length equals 16 residues. CDR3 nucleotide sequence: TGTGCCAGCAGCTTAGGGGACAGACGGAGCAATCAGCCCCAGCATTTT. Its translation: CASSLGDRRSNQPQHF.

The V call is TRBV2, the J call TRBJ2-4, with a weak D call TRBD2 (7 bases). The germline CDR1 and CDR2 sequences are SNHLY and FYNNEI. V was trimmed by 7 bases and J by 8 bases, leaving 12 bases between them. The CDR3 runs to 12 residues. CDR3 DNA: TGTGCCAGCATGTGGGAGGGGGACATTCAGTACTTC. Its protein product is CASMWEGDIQYF.

The count of this clonotype is one. One junction end does not reproduce the germline sequence, and a read error may be involved. The CDR3 is CASSLVPSGSFDEHFF. The DNA of the CDR3 is TGCGCCAGCAGCTTGGTGCCGAGCGGGAGTTTCGATGAGCACTTCTTC. This chain uses TRBV5-1 with TRBJ2-1; 8 bases are shared with TRBD2. Germline loops: CDR1 SGHRS, CDR2 YFSETQ. The CDR3 length is 16 residues.

This clonotype has just a few counts. The V gene is TRBV5-6, the J gene TRBJ2-7, with TRBD2 identical over 11 bases. Germline CDR1 SGHDT, CDR2 YYEEEE. Losses at the gene ends were 0 bases for V and 5 bases for J; bases not matched to a gene: 7. CDR3 size: 16 residues. CDR3 loop: CASSLEATSGRNEQYF. As DNA, the CDR3 is TGTGCCAGCAGCTTGGAGGCCACTAGCGGGAGAAACGAGCAGTACTTC. The variable domain in full, completed from reference TRBV5-6 and TRBJ2-7, reads DAGVTQSPTHLIKTRGQQVTLRCSPKSGHDTVSWYQQALGQGPQFIFQYYEEEERQRGNFPDRFSGHQFPNYSSELNVNALLLGDSALYLCASSLEATSGRNEQYFGPGTRLTVT.

The chain combines TRBV7-8 with TRBJ2-5; 9 positions match TRBD1. Germline V CDR1 and CDR2: SGHVS, FQNEAQ. This CDR3 region has 16 residues. Trimming took 3 bases from V and 1 from J; bases not matched to a gene: 6. CDR3 region: CASSFTGTGLQETQYF. CDR3 coding DNA: TGTGCCAGCAGCTTTACCGGGACAGGGCTCCAAGAGACCCAGTACTTC. Looking up the rest from reference TRBV7-8 and TRBJ2-5 gives the full variable domain: GAGVSQSPRYKVAKRGQDVALRCDPISGHVSLFWYQQALGQGPEFLTYFQNEAQLDKSGLPSDRFFAERPEGSVSTLKIQRTQQEDSAVYLCASSFTGTGLQETQYFGPGTRLLVL.

The chain employs TRBV5-5 and TRBJ1-2, with a weak D call TRBD1 (6 bases). Per germline, CDR1 SGHKS and CDR2 YYEKEE (reference sequence). The V gene lost 4 bases and the J gene lost 1 base, with 20 bases spanning the gap. The CDR3 spans 17 residues. In DNA form, the CDR3 reads TGTGCCAGCAGCGCCCGACCCGGACAGACTAGTAACTATGGCTACACCTTC. Its translation is CASSARPGQTSNYGYTF.